This TCR beta chain was retrieved from a study of blood T cell repertoires in COVID-19. Turning to the study itself: T cells, B-cell-depleted T cells, or PBMCs supplied cDNA or gDNA.

Original methodology: Amplified reference gene primers provided the basis for estimating nucleated cell counts. Method: immunoSEQ multiplex PCR; TCRdb's copy keeps in-frame clones and lacks some. V, J and clone size are those of that table, while D and trimming were read from the DNA. The sample holds under 350,000 clones, approximately 83% seen once. The ends lost 3 bases at V and 6 bases at J; junction bases unmatched: 8. The CDR3 loop spans 15 amino acids. Germline V gene lookup returns CDR1 LNHDA and CDR2 SQIVND (reference sequence). The J gene is TRBJ1-5, the V gene TRBV19; TRBD1 matches 7 bases. The clonotype was recovered from a woman aged 70-85 years with acute or convalescent COVID-19. Sequencing was carried out using peripheral blood. The CDR3 here is CASSIISAGGQPQHF. CDR3 DNA: TGTGCCAGTAGTATCATCTCGGCAGGGGGTCAGCCCCAGCATTTT.